The present T cell receptor (beta chain) was sequenced within a study of early T cells in non-severe SARS-CoV-2 infection. As for the study in general: Bulk RNA taken from unsorted whole blood was sequenced, leaving chains unpaired.

Notes on this clonotype: Its antigen remains unknown.

Whole-study results and caveats: VDJdb matching skewed toward anti-spike CD8 responses, missing private and CD4 specificities.

Individual cDNA molecules carried attached unique molecular identifiers. TCRdb analysed the 5' RACE reads with MiXCR anew, one entry per CDR3 protein. The sample yields about 83,000 distinct CDR3 sequences, around 12% seen once. V was clipped by 6 bases and J by 4 bases; unmatched bases: 8. The CDR3 sequence is 14 residues long. Germline values: CDR1 SNHLY, CDR2 FYNNEI. The TCR comes from an adult who was a healthcare worker with PCR-confirmed SARS-CoV-2 infection or an uninfected control (not recorded which). This rearrangement joins TRBV2 to TRBJ1-2; the match to TRBD1 covers 7 bases. Sequences were obtained from whole blood. CDR3 DNA sequence: TGTGCCAGCAGGGGGGACAGTGCAGTCTATGGCTACACCTTC. Its translation: CASRGDSAVYGYTF.